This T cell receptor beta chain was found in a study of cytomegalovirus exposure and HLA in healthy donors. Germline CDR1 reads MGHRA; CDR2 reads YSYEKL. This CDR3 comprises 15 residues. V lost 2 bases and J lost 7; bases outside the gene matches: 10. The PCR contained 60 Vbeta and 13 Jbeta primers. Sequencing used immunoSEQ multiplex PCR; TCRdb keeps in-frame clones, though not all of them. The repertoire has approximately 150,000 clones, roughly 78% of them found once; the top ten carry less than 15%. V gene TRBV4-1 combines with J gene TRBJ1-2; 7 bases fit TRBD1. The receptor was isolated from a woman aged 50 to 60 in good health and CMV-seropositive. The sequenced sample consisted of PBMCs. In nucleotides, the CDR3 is TGCGCCAGCAGCCAATCGGAGGGGGCGATTGGTGGCTACACCTTC. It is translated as CASSQSEGAIGGYTF.